This T cell receptor beta chain was captured in a study of cytomegalovirus exposure and HLA in healthy donors. In the PCR, 60 Vbeta and 13 Jbeta primers were used. Profiling relied on immunoSEQ multiplex PCR, and the TCRdb table lists in-frame clones only, not all of them. The table has under 150,000 clones, 81% seen once. The study, taken as a whole, reports: Fewer N-insertions (relative to the approximately 700-donor mean) were reportedly seen in an Asian-associated ancestry cluster in a later analysis.

A remark on this clone: The antigen is unknown.

The receptor's source is a woman in her thirties in good health and CMV-seronegative. Sample: PBMCs.

CDR3 coding DNA: TGCAGCGTTGAAGGGGGCAGGGTGACTGAAGCTTTCTTT. It codes for CSVEGGRVTEAFF. The gene calls are TRBV29-1 and TRBJ1-1; possible D gene TRBD1, 5 bases. CDR1 is SQVTM, CDR2 ANQGSEA, per germline. The CDR3 loop spans 13 amino acids. Deletions cut 1 base from V and 5 bases from J, with 11 bases between.